This T cell receptor beta chain is from a study of blood T cell repertoires in COVID-19. Looking at the study overall: Donors in the United States, Italy and Spain gave samples during acute or convalescent COVID-19. T cells, B-cell-depleted T cells, or PBMCs supplied cDNA or gDNA.

In the original analysis: Nucleated cell number was recorded as an estimate derived from reference gene primer amplification. Clones were sequenced by immunoSEQ multiplex PCR, and TCRdb holds only the in-frame ones, with some missing. V, J and clone size are taken as reported in that table, and D and trimming were inferred from the DNA itself. Here the sample spans about 140,000 clones, roughly 85% being singletons. Germline trimming cut 4 bases from V and 7 bases from J; bases unmatched to any gene: 8. The CDR3 sequence is 15 residues long. Germline V gene lookup returns CDR1 MDHEN and CDR2 SYDVKM. This clonotype was sampled from a man between 50 and 59 years old with acute or convalescent COVID-19. The sample was peripheral blood. The V gene is TRBV28, the J gene TRBJ2-1; 9 nucleotides match TRBD2. The CDR3 here is CASSWGGRAGNEQFF. DNA of the CDR3: TGTGCCAGCAGTTGGGGCGGGAGGGCCGGTAATGAGCAGTTCTTC.